A single sample is the source of the 24 T cell receptor beta chains below, sequenced in a study of high-grade serous ovarian cancer treatment subgroups (dated by TCRdb to 2020 to 2023). The library came from the immunoSEQ multiplex PCR assay. TCRdb limited this immuneACCESS table to in-frame rearrangements with V and J called. A share of clones is missing; checked studies link under half to unresolved V genes, and the rest is unexplained. For this sample there are around 16,000 clones; approximately 73% appear just once. The leading ten clones occupy approximately 4.5% of the sample. Collection of tumor samples took place before definitive surgery or chemotherapy. Sequenced: tumor tissue. The receptors originated from a human donor with high-grade serous ovarian cancer.

The V gene is TRBV28, the J gene TRBJ1-4; D unclear. Germline V gives CDR1 MDHEN, CDR2 SYDVKM. Trimming cost V 5 bases and J 8 bases, with 18 bases left between them. This CDR3 is 15 amino acids long. CDR3 residues: CASSPTGALGEKLFF. The CDR3 DNA is TGTGCCAGCAGTCCCACGGGAGCACTGGGGGAAAAACTGTTTTTT.

V usage is TRBV11-1 and J usage is TRBJ2-7; D is perhaps TRBD1 or TRBD2 (5 bases each). The CDR3 has 13 residues. V was cut by 7 bases and J by 3 bases, with 13 bases left in between. CDR1 is SGHAT, CDR2 FQDESV, per germline (reference sequence). CDR3 in DNA: TGTGCCAGCACCCCGTCGGGGCGCTACGAGCAGTACTTC. It is translated as CASTPSGRYEQYF.

This chain connects TRBV5-4 to TRBJ2-7, with a tentative D call TRBD2 (6 bases). The CDR3 totals 14 residues. The germline V and J ends were trimmed by 4 bases and 8 bases, with 19 bases remaining between them. Germline assignment: CDR1 SGHNT and CDR2 YYREEE (reference sequence). As DNA, the CDR3 is TGTGCCAGCAGCCGAACCGGGACTGGGGTACAGCAGTACTTC. This translates into CASSRTGTGVQQYF.

The chain has TRBV5-1 and TRBJ2-1; D is unclear. Germline V gene sequence: CDR1 SGHRS, CDR2 YFSETQ. The V gene lost 0 bases and the J gene lost 2 bases, with 9 bases spanning the gap. The CDR3 consists of 15 residues. The chain's CDR3 is CASSLGNPAYNEQFF. CDR3 DNA: TGCGCCAGCAGCTTGGGAAACCCAGCCTACAATGAGCAGTTCTTC. Supplemented by reference TRBV5-1 and TRBJ2-1, the full variable domain reads KAGVTQTPRYLIKTRGQQVTLSCSPISGHRSVSWYQQTPGQGLQFLFEYFSETQRNKGNFPGRFSGRQFSNSRSEMNVSTLELGDSALYLCASSLGNPAYNEQFFGPGTRLTVL.

This clone was observed a few times. The CDR3 spells CASAKTDSTNEKLFF. In DNA, the CDR3 is TGTGCCAGCGCAAAGACTGATTCAACTAATGAAAAACTGTTTTTT. The chain is built from TRBV2 and TRBJ1-4; D gene ambiguous. From germline, CDR1 is SNHLY and CDR2 FYNNEI. The CDR3 has 15 residues. V lost 8 bases and J 0 bases, leaving 13 bases between the germline ends. The full variable domain, in which reference TRBV2 and TRBJ1-4 provide the parts outside the CDR3, is EPEVTQTPSHQVTQMGQEVILRCVPISNHLYFYWYRQILGQKVEFLVSFYNNEISEKSEIFDDQFSVERPDGSNFTLKIRSTKLEDSAMYFCASAKTDSTNEKLFFGSGTQLSVL.

The chain carries TRBV5-4 and TRBJ2-7; 8 bases are a match to TRBD2. In germline, CDR1 is SGHNT, CDR2 YYREEE (reference sequence). The CDR3 has 15 amino acids. Trimming at V came to 0 bases and at J to 5 bases, leaving 7 bases not matched to a gene. The chain's CDR3 is CASSLVGGGSNEQYF. CDR3 in DNA: TGTGCCAGCAGCTTGGTCGGCGGGGGGTCCAACGAGCAGTACTTC.

The rearrangement joins TRBV5-5 to TRBJ2-5, with D perhaps matching TRBD1 (6 bases). Germline-derived CDR1 and CDR2 are SGHKS and YYEKEE (reference sequence). The CDR3 runs 13 residues. V was cut by 4 bases and J by 5 bases, with 12 bases left in between. Here the CDR3 reads CASSPQGEETQYF. The CDR3 nucleotides are TGTGCCAGCAGCCCACAGGGAGAGGAGACCCAGTACTTC.

This clone was observed a handful of times. This sequence joins TRBV6-6 and TRBJ1-1; D possibly corresponds to TRBD1 (5 bases). The CDR3 loop spans 14 amino acids. Germline CDR1 MNHNY, CDR2 SVGAGI (reference sequence). Trimming removed 7 bases from V and 5 bases from J, with 17 bases in between. CDR3 loop: CASIPGTRGTEAFF. In DNA, the CDR3 is TGTGCCAGCATCCCCGGGACTCGGGGGACTGAAGCTTTCTTT.

The V and J genes are TRBV29-1 and TRBJ2-5; maybe TRBD2 (7 bases). With the DNA end fitting TRBJ2-7 better, the J assignment may be wrong. Germline CDR1 SQVTM, CDR2 ANQGSEA. The length of the CDR3 is 14 residues. As DNA, the CDR3 is TGCAGCGTTGACAGGGGCGGGAGCTCCTACGAGCAGTACTTC. As protein: CSVDRGGSSYEQYF.

The V and J genes are TRBV18 and TRBJ2-3; a weak D match, TRBD1 (6 bases). The germline CDR1 and CDR2 sequences are KGHSH and LQKENI. There are 13 residues in the CDR3. V was shortened by 2 bases and J by 7 bases, with 10 bases between the two germline ends. The CDR3 sequence: CASSPSGTNTQYF. As DNA, the CDR3 is TGTGCCAGCTCACCATCCGGGACAAATACGCAGTATTTT.

This chain links TRBV5-1 with TRBJ2-7; 9 bases agree with TRBD1. V lost 4 bases to trimming and J lost 7 bases; unmatched junction nucleotides: 15. Germline V gene data show CDR1 as SGHRS and CDR2 as YFSETQ. This CDR3 is 16 amino acids long. Here the CDR3 reads CASSPLRDREYKEQYF. CDR3 DNA sequence: TGCGCCAGCAGCCCGCTCCGGGACAGGGAGTATAAGGAGCAGTACTTC.

The chain carries TRBV4-1 and TRBJ1-5; 7 bases line up with TRBD1. The CDR3 runs 15 residues. The V and J ends lost 2 bases and 4 bases, in that order; junction bases with no gene match: 5. Germline V gene lookup returns CDR1 MGHRA and CDR2 YSYEKL. This CDR3 is CASSQRGTDNQPQHF. In DNA, the CDR3 is TGCGCCAGCAGCCAAAGGGGGACAGATAATCAGCCCCAGCATTTT.

The V call is TRBV28, the J call TRBJ1-3; 7 bases agree with TRBD1. With 6 bases clipped from V and 4 bases from J, the junction kept 12 bases outside the gene matches. The CDR3 contains 16 residues. Germline V gene data show CDR1 as MDHEN and CDR2 as SYDVKM. The CDR3 DNA reads as TGTGCCAGCAGCCCGGGAACGACAGGGACAGGAAACACCATATATTTT. This sequence encodes CASSPGTTGTGNTIYF.

The J gene is TRBJ2-1, the V gene TRBV29-1; D is uncertain. V was clipped by 3 bases and J by 0 bases, with 6 bases between them. The CDR3 contains 13 residues. Germline V gene data show CDR1 as SQVTM and CDR2 as ANQGSEA. CDR3 sequence (DNA): TGCAGCGTTGACTCCTCCTCCTACAATGAGCAGTTCTTC. Its protein is CSVDSSSYNEQFF.

The rearrangement links TRBV11-1 to TRBJ1-1, with D maybe TRBD1 (5 bases). Germline V CDR1 and CDR2: SGHAT, FQDESV (reference sequence). The CDR3 contains 15 residues. The V end lost 5 bases, the J end lost 10 bases, and 23 bases lay between the germline ends. The CDR3 sequence is CASSVSSGTPSGAFF. The CDR3 DNA sequence: TGTGCCAGCAGCGTCTCATCCGGGACCCCGAGTGGAGCTTTCTTT.

V and J are TRBV2 and TRBJ1-2; D remains unclear. The CDR3 length is 14 residues. Per germline, CDR1 SNHLY and CDR2 FYNNEI. V shed 1 base and J shed 3 bases, with 9 bases lying between them. The CDR3 is CASSEDSGYYGYTF. The CDR3 DNA follows: TGTGCCAGCAGTGAAGACAGCGGGTACTATGGCTACACCTTC.

This chain links TRBV19 with TRBJ1-1; perhaps TRBD1 as D (6 bases). This CDR3 is 14 amino acids long. The V end was cut by 6 bases, the J end by 1 base, with 12 bases between. Germline lookup yields CDR1 LNHDA and CDR2 SQIVND (reference sequence). CDR3 DNA sequence: TGTGCCAGTAGCTTAGGACAGCCGAACACTGAAGCTTTCTTT. The encoded protein is CASSLGQPNTEAFF.

This clone was counted between two and nine times. The chain recombines TRBV27 with TRBJ1-2; possible D gene TRBD1, 5 bases. From germline, CDR1 is MNHEY and CDR2 SMNVEV (reference sequence). Trimming stripped 9 bases from V and 0 bases from J, with 17 bases between. There are 15 residues in the CDR3. CDR3 loop: CARRFGGASNYGYTF. As DNA, the CDR3 is TGTGCCAGGAGATTCGGGGGAGCCTCTAACTATGGCTACACCTTC.

The chain joins TRBV7-2 to TRBJ1-5; tentative D call: TRBD1 (5 bases). The CDR3 is 16 residues long. The germline V gene has CDR1 SGHTA and CDR2 FQGNSA. V was shortened by 5 bases and J by 0 bases, with 14 bases between the two germline ends. The CDR3 bases are TGTGCCAGCAGCGGTAAGATTGGGACTAGCAATCAGCCCCAGCATTTT. Protein: CASSGKIGTSNQPQHF.

This sequence joins TRBV19 and TRBJ2-7; D remains ambiguous. The CDR3 runs to 16 residues. Trimming cost V 1 base and J 3 bases, with 16 bases left between them. Germline V gene data show CDR1 as LNHDA and CDR2 as SQIVND (reference sequence). CDR3 nucleotides: TGTGCCAGTAGTATAGCGGCCAGGCCGGACCACTACGAGCAGTACTTC. Amino acid sequence: CASSIAARPDHYEQYF.

The chain has TRBV14 and TRBJ1-2; 10 bases fit TRBD1. With V trimmed by 0 bases and J by 4 bases, 8 bases remained unmatched. The germline V gene has CDR1 SGHDN and CDR2 FVKESK. The CDR3 covers 17 residues. CDR3 DNA: TGTGCCAGCAGCCAAGACGTCTGGGACAGGGGTTCCTATGGCTACACCTTC. This codes for CASSQDVWDRGSYGYTF. The variable domain in full, completed from reference TRBV14 and TRBJ1-2, reads EAGVTQFPSHSVIEKGQTVTLRCDPISGHDNLYWYRRVMGKEIKFLLHFVKESKQDESGMPNNRFLAERTGGTYSTLKVQPAELEDSGVYFCASSQDVWDRGSYGYTFGSGTRLTVV.

CDR3 DNA: TGCGCCAGCAGCCAAGCACCGCACACAGATACGCAGTATTTT. Residues: CASSQAPHTDTQYF. The gene calls are TRBV4-1 and TRBJ2-3; D call uncertain. Per the germline V gene, CDR1 is MGHRA and CDR2 is YSYEKL. The CDR3 is made up of 14 amino acids. Trimming shortened V by 1 base and J by 2 bases, and 7 bases separated the two germline ends.

The chain is built from TRBV27 and TRBJ2-7; D not resolved. Germline CDR1 reads MNHEY; CDR2 reads SMNVEV (reference sequence). The CDR3 runs 15 residues. Between the trimmed V and J ends, which lost 3 bases and 2 bases, there was a span of 14 bases. The CDR3 sequence: CASSLQAVRTYEQYF. The CDR3 DNA sequence: TGTGCCAGCAGTTTGCAGGCGGTTAGAACCTACGAGCAGTACTTC.

This clone was counted between two and nine times. V usage is TRBV5-1 and J usage is TRBJ1-1; tentative D call: TRBD1 (6 bases). Germline V gene sequence: CDR1 SGHRS, CDR2 YFSETQ. V dropped 1 base and J dropped 3 bases, with 10 bases sitting between them. This CDR3 spans 14 amino acids. The CDR3 region is CASSLTGYDTEAFF. Here the CDR3 DNA reads TGCGCCAGCAGCTTGACAGGGTATGACACTGAAGCTTTCTTT.